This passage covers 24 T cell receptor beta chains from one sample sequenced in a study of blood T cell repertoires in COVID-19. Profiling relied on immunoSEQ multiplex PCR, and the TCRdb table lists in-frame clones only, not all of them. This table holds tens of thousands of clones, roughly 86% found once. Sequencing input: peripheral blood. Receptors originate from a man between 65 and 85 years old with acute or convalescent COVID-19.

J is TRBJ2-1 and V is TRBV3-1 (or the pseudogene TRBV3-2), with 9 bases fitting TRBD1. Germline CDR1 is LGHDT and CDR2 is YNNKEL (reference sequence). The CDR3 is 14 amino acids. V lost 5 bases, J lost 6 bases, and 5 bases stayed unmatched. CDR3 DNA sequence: TGTGCCAGCAGCTTTACAGGGGGCACCAATGAGCAGTTCTTC. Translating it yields CASSFTGGTNEQFF.

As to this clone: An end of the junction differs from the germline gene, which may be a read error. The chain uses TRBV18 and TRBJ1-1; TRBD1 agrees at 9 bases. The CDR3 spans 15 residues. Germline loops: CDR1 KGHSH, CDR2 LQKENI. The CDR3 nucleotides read TGTGCCAGCTCATCACCGGGACAGGGCCCAACACGGGCTTTCTTT. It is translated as CASSSPGQGPTRAFF.

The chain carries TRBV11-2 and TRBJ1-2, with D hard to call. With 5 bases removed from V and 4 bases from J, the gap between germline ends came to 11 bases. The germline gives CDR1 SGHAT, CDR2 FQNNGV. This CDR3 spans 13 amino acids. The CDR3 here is CASSRVGGYGYTF. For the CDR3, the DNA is TGTGCCAGCAGCCGGGTGGGTGGCTATGGCTACACCTTC.

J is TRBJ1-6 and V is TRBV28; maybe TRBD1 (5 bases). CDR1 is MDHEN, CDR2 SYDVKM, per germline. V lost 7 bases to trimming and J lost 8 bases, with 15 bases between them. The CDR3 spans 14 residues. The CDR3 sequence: CASTPGGGYSPLHF. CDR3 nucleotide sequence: TGTGCCAGCACCCCCGGGGGAGGGTATTCACCCCTCCACTTT.

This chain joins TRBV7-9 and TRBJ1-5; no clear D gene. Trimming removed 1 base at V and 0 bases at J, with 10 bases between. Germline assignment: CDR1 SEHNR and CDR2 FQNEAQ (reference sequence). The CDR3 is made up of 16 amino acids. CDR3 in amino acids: CASSLGYGDSNQPQHF. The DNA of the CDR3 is TGTGCCAGCAGCTTAGGATACGGGGATAGCAATCAGCCCCAGCATTTT.

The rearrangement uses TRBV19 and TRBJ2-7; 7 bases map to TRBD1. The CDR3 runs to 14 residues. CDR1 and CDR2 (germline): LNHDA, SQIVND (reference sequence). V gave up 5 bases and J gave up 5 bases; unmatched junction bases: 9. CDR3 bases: TGTGCCAGTAGTCCCTCCTACGACAGGGACGAGCAGTACTTC. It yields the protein CASSPSYDRDEQYF.

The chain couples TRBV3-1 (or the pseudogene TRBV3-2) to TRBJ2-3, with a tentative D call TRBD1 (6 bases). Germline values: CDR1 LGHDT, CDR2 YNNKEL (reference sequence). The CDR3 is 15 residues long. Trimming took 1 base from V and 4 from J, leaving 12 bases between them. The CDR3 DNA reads TGTGCCAGCAGCCAAGTAGGGGCAGGGGCAGATACGCAGTATTTT. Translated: CASSQVGAGADTQYF.

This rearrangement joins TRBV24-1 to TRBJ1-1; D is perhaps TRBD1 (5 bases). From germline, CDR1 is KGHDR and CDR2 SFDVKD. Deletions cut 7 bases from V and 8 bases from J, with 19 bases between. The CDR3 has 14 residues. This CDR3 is CATRPDHNGGEAFF. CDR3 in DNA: TGTGCCACCAGGCCAGATCATAACGGGGGGGAAGCTTTCTTT.

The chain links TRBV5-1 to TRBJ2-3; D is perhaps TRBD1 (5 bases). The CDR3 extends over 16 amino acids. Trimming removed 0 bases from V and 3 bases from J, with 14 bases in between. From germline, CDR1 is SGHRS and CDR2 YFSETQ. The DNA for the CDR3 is TGCGCCAGCAGCTTGGGACGACTGGGGCAGACAGATACGCAGTATTTT. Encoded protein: CASSLGRLGQTDTQYF.

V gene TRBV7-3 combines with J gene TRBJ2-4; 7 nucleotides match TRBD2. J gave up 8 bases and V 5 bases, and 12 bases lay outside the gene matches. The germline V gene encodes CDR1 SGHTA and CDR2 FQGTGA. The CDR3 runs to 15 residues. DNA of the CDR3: TGTGCCAGCAGCCCCCAGGGAGCGGGGATAGACATTCAGTACTTC. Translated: CASSPQGAGIDIQYF.

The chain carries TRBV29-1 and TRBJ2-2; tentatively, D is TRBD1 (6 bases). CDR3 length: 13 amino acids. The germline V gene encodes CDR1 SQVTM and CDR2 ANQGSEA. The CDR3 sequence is CIGQRMDTGELFF. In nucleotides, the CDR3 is TGCATAGGACAGCGGATGGACACCGGGGAGCTGTTTTTT.

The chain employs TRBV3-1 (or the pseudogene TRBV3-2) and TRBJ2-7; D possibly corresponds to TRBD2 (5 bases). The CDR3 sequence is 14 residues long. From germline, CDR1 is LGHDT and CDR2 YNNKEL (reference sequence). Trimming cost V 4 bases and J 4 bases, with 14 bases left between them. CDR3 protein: CASSPERRNYEQYF. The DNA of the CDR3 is TGTGCCAGCAGCCCTGAGCGGCGAAATTACGAGCAGTACTTC.

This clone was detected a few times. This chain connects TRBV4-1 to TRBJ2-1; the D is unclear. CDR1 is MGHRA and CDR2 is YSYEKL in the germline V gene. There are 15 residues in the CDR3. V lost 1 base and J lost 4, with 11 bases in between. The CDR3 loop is CASSQVRSRYNEQFF. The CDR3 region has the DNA TGCGCCAGCAGCCAAGTGAGGAGTCGATACAATGAGCAGTTCTTC.

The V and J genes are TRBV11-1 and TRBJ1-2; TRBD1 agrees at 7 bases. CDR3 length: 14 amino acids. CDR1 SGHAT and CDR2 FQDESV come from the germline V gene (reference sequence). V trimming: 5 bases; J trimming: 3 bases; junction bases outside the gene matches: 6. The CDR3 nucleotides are TGTGCCAGCAGCAAAGACAGGGACGACTATGGCTACACCTTC. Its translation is CASSKDRDDYGYTF.

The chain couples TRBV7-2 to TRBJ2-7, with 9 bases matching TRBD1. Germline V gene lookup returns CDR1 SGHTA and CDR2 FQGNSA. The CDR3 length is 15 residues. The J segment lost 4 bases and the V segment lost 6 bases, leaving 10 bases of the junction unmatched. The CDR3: CASRPDRGARYEQYF. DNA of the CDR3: TGTGCCAGCAGACCAGACAGGGGGGCTCGGTACGAGCAGTACTTC. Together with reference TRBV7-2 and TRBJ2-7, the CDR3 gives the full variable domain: GAGVSQSPSNKVTEKGKDVELRCDPISGHTALYWYRQSLGQGLEFLIYFQGNSAPDKSGLPSDRFSAERTGGSVSTLTIQRTQQEDSAVYLCASRPDRGARYEQYFGPGTRLTVT.

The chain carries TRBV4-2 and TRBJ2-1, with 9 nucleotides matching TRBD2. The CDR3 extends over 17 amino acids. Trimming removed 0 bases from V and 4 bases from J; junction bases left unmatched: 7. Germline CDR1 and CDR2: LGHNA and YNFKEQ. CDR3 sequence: CASSQEAGGPPYNEQFF. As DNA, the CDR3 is TGTGCCAGCAGCCAAGAGGCGGGAGGGCCGCCTTACAATGAGCAGTTCTTC.

This CDR3 reads CASSAGTSGLDEQYF. In nucleotides, the CDR3 is TGCGCCAGCAGCGCCGGGACTAGCGGTCTGGACGAGCAGTACTTC. The genes are TRBV5-1 and TRBJ2-7; 11 bases match TRBD2. Germline V lookup: CDR1 SGHRS, CDR2 YFSETQ. The length of the CDR3 is 15 residues. J lost 5 bases, V lost 4 bases, and 8 bases had no gene match.

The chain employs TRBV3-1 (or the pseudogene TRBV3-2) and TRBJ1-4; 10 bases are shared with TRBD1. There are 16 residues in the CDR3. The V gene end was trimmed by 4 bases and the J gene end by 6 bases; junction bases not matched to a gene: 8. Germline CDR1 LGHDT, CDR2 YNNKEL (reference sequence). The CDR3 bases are TGTGCCAGCAGCCCTATCGGGACAGGGGAGGATGAAAAACTGTTTTTT. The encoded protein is CASSPIGTGEDEKLFF.

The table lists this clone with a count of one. For the CDR3, the DNA is TGTGCCAGCAGCTTTGGGGGGATTTATAGCAATCAGCCCCAGCATTTT. Amino acid sequence: CASSFGGIYSNQPQHF. The chain carries TRBV5-6 and TRBJ1-5; D possibly corresponds to TRBD1 (5 bases). The CDR3 consists of 16 residues. V was shortened by 2 bases and J by 0 bases, with 12 bases between the two germline ends. CDR1 SGHDT and CDR2 YYEEEE come from the germline V gene.

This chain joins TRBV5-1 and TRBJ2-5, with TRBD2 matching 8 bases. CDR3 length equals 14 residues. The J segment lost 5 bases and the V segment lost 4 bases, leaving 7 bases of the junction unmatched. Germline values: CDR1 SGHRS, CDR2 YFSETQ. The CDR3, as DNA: TGCGCCAGCAGCCGTCGGGAGGGTAGCGAGACCCAGTACTTC. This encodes CASSRREGSETQYF.

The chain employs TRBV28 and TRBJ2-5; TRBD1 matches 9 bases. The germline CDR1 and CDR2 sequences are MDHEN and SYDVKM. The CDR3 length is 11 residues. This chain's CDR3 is CATGGAETQYF. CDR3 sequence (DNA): TGTGCTACAGGGGGCGCGGAGACCCAGTACTTC.

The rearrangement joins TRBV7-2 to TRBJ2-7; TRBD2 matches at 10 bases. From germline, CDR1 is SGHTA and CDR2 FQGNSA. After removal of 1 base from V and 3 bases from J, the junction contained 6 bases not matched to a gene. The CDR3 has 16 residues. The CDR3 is CASSLELAGPFYEQYF. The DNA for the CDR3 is TGTGCCAGCAGCTTAGAACTAGCGGGACCTTTCTACGAGCAGTACTTC. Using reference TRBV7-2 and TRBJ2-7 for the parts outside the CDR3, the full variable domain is GAGVSQSPSNKVTEKGKDVELRCDPISGHTALYWYRQSLGQGLEFLIYFQGNSAPDKSGLPSDRFSAERTGGSVSTLTIQRTQQEDSAVYLCASSLELAGPFYEQYFGPGTRLTVT.

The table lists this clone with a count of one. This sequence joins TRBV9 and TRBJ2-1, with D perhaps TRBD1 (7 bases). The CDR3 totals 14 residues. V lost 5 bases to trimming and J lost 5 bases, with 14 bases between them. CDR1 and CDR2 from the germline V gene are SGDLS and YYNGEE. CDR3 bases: TGTGCCAGCAGTTGGCAGGGGGGAAACAATGAGCAGTTCTTC. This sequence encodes CASSWQGGNNEQFF. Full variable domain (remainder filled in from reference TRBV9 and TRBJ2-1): DSGVTQTPKHLITATGQRVTLRCSPRSGDLSVYWYQQSLDQGLQFLIQYYNGEERAKGNILERFSAQQFPDLHSELNLSSLELGDSALYFCASSWQGGNNEQFFGPGTRLTVL.

CDR3 protein: CAISESLENSPLHF. The DNA for the CDR3 is TGTGCCATCAGTGAGTCGTTAGAAAATTCACCCCTCCACTTT. This rearrangement joins TRBV10-3 to TRBJ1-6; D is uncertain. This CDR3 comprises 14 residues. Germline CDR1 ENHRY, CDR2 SYGVKD. V shed 0 bases and J shed 7 bases, with 7 bases lying between them.